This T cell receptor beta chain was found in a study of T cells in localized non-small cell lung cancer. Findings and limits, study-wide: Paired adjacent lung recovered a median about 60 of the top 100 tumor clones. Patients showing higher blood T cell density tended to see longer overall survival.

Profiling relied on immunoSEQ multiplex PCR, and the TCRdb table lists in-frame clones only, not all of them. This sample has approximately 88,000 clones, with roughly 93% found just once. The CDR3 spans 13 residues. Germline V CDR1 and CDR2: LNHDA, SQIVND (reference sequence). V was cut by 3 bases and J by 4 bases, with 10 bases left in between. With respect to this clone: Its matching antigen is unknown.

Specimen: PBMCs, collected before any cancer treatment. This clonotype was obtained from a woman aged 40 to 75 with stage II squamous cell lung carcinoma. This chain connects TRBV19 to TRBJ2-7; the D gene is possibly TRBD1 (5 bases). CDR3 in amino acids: CASSIHTGYEQYF. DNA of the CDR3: TGTGCCAGTAGTATTCACACAGGTTACGAGCAGTACTTC.